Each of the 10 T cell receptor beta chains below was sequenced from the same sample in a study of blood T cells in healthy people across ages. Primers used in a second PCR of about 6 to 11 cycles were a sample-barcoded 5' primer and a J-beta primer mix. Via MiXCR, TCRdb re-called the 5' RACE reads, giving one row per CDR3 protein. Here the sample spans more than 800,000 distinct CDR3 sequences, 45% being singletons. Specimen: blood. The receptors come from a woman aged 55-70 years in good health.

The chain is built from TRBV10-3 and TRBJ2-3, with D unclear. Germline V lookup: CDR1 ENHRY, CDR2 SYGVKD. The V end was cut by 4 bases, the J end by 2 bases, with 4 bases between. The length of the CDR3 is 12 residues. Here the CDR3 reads CAISGDTDTQYF. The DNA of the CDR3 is TGTGCCATCAGTGGGGACACAGATACGCAGTATTTT.

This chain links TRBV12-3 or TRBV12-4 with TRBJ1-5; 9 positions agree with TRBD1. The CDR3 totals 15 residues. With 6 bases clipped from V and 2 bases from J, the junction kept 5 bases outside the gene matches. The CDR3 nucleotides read TGTGCCAGCAGCGACAGGGGGTATCGCAATCAGCCCCAGCATTTT. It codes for CASSDRGYRNQPQHF.

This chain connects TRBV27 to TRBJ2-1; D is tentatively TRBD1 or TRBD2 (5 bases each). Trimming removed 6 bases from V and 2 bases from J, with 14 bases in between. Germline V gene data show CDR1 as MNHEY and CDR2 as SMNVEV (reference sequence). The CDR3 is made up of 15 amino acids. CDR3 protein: CASSFRGTPYNEQFF. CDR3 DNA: TGTGCCAGCAGCTTCCGGGGCACACCCTACAATGAGCAGTTCTTC.

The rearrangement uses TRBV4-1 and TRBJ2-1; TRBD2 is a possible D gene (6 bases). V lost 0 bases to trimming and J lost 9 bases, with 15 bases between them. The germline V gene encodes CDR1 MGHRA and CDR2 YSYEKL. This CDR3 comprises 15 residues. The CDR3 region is CASSQEGRDFGEQFF. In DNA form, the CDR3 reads TGCGCCAGCAGCCAAGAGGGCAGGGACTTTGGTGAGCAGTTCTTC.

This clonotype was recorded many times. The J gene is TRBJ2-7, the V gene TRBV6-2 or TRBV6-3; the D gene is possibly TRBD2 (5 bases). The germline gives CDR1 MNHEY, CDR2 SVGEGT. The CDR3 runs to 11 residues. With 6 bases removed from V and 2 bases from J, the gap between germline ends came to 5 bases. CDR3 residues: CASREAYEQYF. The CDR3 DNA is TGTGCCAGCAGGGAGGCCTACGAGCAGTACTTC.

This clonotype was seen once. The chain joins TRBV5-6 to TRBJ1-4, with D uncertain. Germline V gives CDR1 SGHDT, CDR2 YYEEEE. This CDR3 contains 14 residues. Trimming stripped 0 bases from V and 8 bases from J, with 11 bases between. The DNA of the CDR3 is TGTGCCAGCAGCTTGGAAGGGCTGGGCGAAAAACTGTTTTTT. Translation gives CASSLEGLGEKLFF.

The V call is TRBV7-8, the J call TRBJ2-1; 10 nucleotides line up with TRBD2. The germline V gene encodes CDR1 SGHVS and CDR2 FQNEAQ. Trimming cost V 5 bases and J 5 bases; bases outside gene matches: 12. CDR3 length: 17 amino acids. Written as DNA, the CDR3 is TGTGCCAGCAGCCAACCGACACTAGCGGGAATTAACAATGAGCAGTTCTTC. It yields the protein CASSQPTLAGINNEQFF.

CDR3 protein: CASSLGGLGVETQYF. The CDR3 bases are TGTGCCAGCAGCTTAGGCGGCCTGGGGGTGGAGACCCAGTACTTC. This sequence joins TRBV7-2 and TRBJ2-5, with D possibly called TRBD1 or TRBD2 (5 bases each). CDR3 length: 15 residues. From germline, CDR1 is SGHTA and CDR2 FQGNSA. Trimming took 1 base from V and 5 from J, leaving 14 bases between them.

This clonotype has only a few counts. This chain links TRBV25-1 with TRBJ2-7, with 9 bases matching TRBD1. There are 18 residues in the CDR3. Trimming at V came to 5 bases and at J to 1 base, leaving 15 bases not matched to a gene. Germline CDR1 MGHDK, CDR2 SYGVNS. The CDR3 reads CASSTQGTGRSLSYEQYF. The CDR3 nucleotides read TGTGCCAGCAGTACACAGGGGACAGGGAGATCCCTATCCTACGAGCAGTACTTC.

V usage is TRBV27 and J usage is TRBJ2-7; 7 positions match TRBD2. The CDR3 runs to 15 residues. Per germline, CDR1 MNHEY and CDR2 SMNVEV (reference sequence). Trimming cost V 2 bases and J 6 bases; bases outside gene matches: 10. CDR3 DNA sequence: TGTGCCAGCAGTTTAGCGGGGGAGCCAGACTGCGAGCAGTACTTC. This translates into CASSLAGEPDCEQYF.